The 23 T cell receptor beta chains reported below all come from one sample, sequenced in a study of T cell changes during pregnancy in multiple sclerosis (dated by TCRdb to the late 2010s). Library method: the immunoSEQ multiplex PCR assay. TCRdb re-hosts the immuneACCESS table, in-frame sequences only. Its copies lack some clones; in the studies checked, an unresolved V gene accounts for under half of them, and the cause for the rest is not known. This sample comprises around 73,000 clones, roughly 92% of them detected only once. The ten largest account for less than 3% of the sample. This sample comprised peripheral blood, obtained in the third trimester of pregnancy. Receptors were obtained from a female donor in good health, enrolled as a control in a pregnancy study.

The gene calls are TRBV19 and TRBJ1-2; 10 nucleotides line up with TRBD1. The CDR3 covers 14 residues. Germline-derived CDR1 and CDR2 are LNHDA and SQIVND (reference sequence). J was trimmed by 4 bases and V by 8 bases; bases with no gene match: 7. In DNA form, the CDR3 reads TGTGCCAGTTCCCAAGACAGGGGGCCCTATGGCTACACCTTC. Its translation: CASSQDRGPYGYTF.

This clone has a single count. The chain recombines TRBV6-1 with TRBJ2-1; no definite D call. The V gene lost 0 bases and the J gene lost 9 bases, with 9 bases spanning the gap. The germline gives CDR1 MNHNS, CDR2 SASEGT. This CDR3 has 13 residues. The CDR3 region is CASSEALLGEQFF. The CDR3 coding sequence is TGTGCCAGCAGTGAAGCGCTTCTCGGTGAGCAGTTCTTC.

The chain employs TRBV7-8 and TRBJ2-1; 10 bases are a match to TRBD1. The CDR3 contains 16 residues. Germline V gene lookup returns CDR1 SGHVS and CDR2 FQNEAQ. The trim removed 2 bases at V and 3 bases at J, leaving 4 bases unmatched. Here the CDR3 reads CASSLRRDRGYNEQFF. DNA of the CDR3: TGTGCCAGCAGCTTACGACGGGACAGGGGCTACAATGAGCAGTTCTTC.

The chain couples TRBV7-9 to TRBJ2-7; 8 bases are a match to TRBD2. Germline V lookup: CDR1 SEHNR, CDR2 FQNEAQ (reference sequence). This CDR3 contains 14 residues. Trimming cost V 5 bases and J 3 bases; bases outside gene matches: 6. The CDR3 region is CASSPGGARYEQYF. The CDR3 DNA reads as TGTGCCAGCAGCCCGGGGGGGGCCCGCTACGAGCAGTACTTC.

The chain joins TRBV16 to TRBJ1-5; D gene uncertain. V dropped 1 base and J dropped 5 bases, with 12 bases sitting between them. This CDR3 region has 15 residues. Germline CDR1 is KGHSY and CDR2 is FQNENV. CDR3 amino acids: CASSQWAAQDQPQHF. Written as DNA, the CDR3 is TGTGCCAGCAGCCAATGGGCAGCCCAGGATCAGCCCCAGCATTTT.

This chain connects TRBV6-6 to TRBJ2-1; 8 nucleotides align to TRBD2. The germline V gene has CDR1 MNHNY and CDR2 SVGAGI (reference sequence). The CDR3 runs to 15 residues. V trimming: 2 bases; J trimming: 7 bases; junction bases outside the gene matches: 7. CDR3 coding DNA: TGTGCCAGCAGTTACACGGGAGGGCCAGGTAATGAGCAGTTCTTC. Encoded protein: CASSYTGGPGNEQFF.

V is TRBV6-5 and J is TRBJ1-5; D is perhaps TRBD1 (5 bases). The CDR3 length is 13 residues. Trimming took off 5 bases at V and 6 bases at J, with 11 bases between the two ends. From germline, CDR1 is MNHEY and CDR2 SVGAGI. CDR3 region: CASSPGMGQPQHF. The CDR3 DNA follows: TGTGCCAGCAGTCCAGGGATGGGTCAGCCCCAGCATTTT.

The chain has TRBV2 and TRBJ2-7; TRBD2 matches at 8 bases. The CDR3 is 15 residues long. V lost 8 bases and J lost 4; bases outside the gene matches: 13. CDR1 is SNHLY and CDR2 is FYNNEI in the germline V gene. The CDR3 protein is CASLKVTSGEYEQYF. The CDR3 DNA is TGTGCCAGCTTAAAGGTCACTAGCGGAGAGTACGAGCAGTACTTC.

V gene TRBV5-6 combines with J gene TRBJ2-1; tentatively, D is TRBD1 (6 bases). Trimming stripped 1 base from V and 0 bases from J, with 8 bases between. In germline, CDR1 is SGHDT, CDR2 YYEEEE. There are 15 residues in the CDR3. The CDR3 coding sequence is TGTGCCAGCAGCTTGAGGGACACCTCCTACAATGAGCAGTTCTTC. This gives the protein CASSLRDTSYNEQFF.

The chain has TRBV7-9 and TRBJ1-5; 7 nucleotides align to TRBD1. J lost 5 bases, V lost 4 bases, and 8 bases had no gene match. The CDR3 runs 15 residues. Germline V gene data show CDR1 as SEHNR and CDR2 as FQNEAQ (reference sequence). CDR3 sequence reads: CASSSQGGHHQPQHF. Written as DNA, the CDR3 is TGTGCCAGCAGCTCCCAGGGGGGTCATCATCAGCCCCAGCATTTT.

In this sample, this clone turned up once. V and J are TRBV13 and TRBJ2-1; unclear D gene. Germline V gene lookup returns CDR1 PRHDT and CDR2 FYEKMQ (reference sequence). The CDR3 totals 13 residues. Trimming stripped 5 bases from V and 9 bases from J, with 14 bases between. For the CDR3, the DNA is TGTGCCAGCAGCCCCAGTCTCCGAGGTGAGCAGTTCTTC. Its translation is CASSPSLRGEQFF.

The chain joins TRBV6-6 to TRBJ1-3; the D gene is possibly TRBD1 (6 bases). Germline V gene data show CDR1 as MNHNY and CDR2 as SVGAGI (reference sequence). The CDR3 spans 16 residues. V gave up 7 bases and J gave up 0 bases, with 16 bases separating them. The CDR3 coding sequence is TGTGCCAGCACCCGTGGACAGTCCAACTCTGGAAACACCATATATTTT. Its translation: CASTRGQSNSGNTIYF.

The chain uses TRBV5-6 and TRBJ1-2, with D uncertain. This CDR3 is 11 amino acids long. V gave up 0 bases and J gave up 13 bases, with 10 bases separating them. From germline, CDR1 is SGHDT and CDR2 YYEEEE. In nucleotides, the CDR3 is TGTGCCAGCAGCTTGGGCCAGGTTTTCACCTTC. Residues: CASSLGQVFTF.

This clone is a singleton in its sample. The J gene is TRBJ1-2, the V gene TRBV5-4, with D possibly matching TRBD1 (6 bases). CDR3 length: 13 residues. The V end was cut by 3 bases, the J end by 3 bases, with 9 bases between. Germline V gene data show CDR1 as SGHNT and CDR2 as YYREEE (reference sequence). CDR3 residues: CASSSTGHYGYTF. The CDR3 region has the DNA TGTGCCAGCAGCTCTACAGGGCACTATGGCTACACCTTC.

J is TRBJ2-7 and V is TRBV4-1, with TRBD2 as a possible D gene (5 bases). The length of the CDR3 is 16 residues. V lost 0 bases and J lost 0, with 12 bases in between. The germline V gene encodes CDR1 MGHRA and CDR2 YSYEKL. CDR3 in amino acids: CASSQDESLASYEQYF. The CDR3 nucleotides are TGCGCCAGCAGCCAAGATGAATCTCTAGCCTCCTACGAGCAGTACTTC.

V gene TRBV7-9 combines with J gene TRBJ2-7; 7 nucleotides match TRBD1. The germline gives CDR1 SEHNR, CDR2 FQNEAQ (reference sequence). The CDR3 runs to 17 residues. V was pared by 0 bases and J by 4 bases, with 12 bases of the junction left unmatched. The CDR3 coding sequence is TGTGCCAGCAGCTTAGCCAGGAAACTGGGACAGTTTTACGAGCAGTACTTC. Amino acid sequence: CASSLARKLGQFYEQYF.

The V call is TRBV9, the J call TRBJ2-1; perhaps TRBD2 as D (6 bases). Germline V CDR1 and CDR2: SGDLS, YYNGEE. The CDR3 sequence is 15 residues long. V was pared by 0 bases and J by 9 bases, with 16 bases between. The CDR3 coding sequence is TGTGCCAGCAGCGTAGGAGGAGGGGCCCGCGGTGAGCAGTTCTTC. Translation gives CASSVGGGARGEQFF.

The chain carries TRBV28 and TRBJ1-5, with 8 bases lining up with TRBD1. V lost 2 bases and J lost 6; bases outside the gene matches: 3. Germline-derived CDR1 and CDR2 are MDHEN and SYDVKM. CDR3 length: 14 residues. CDR3 in amino acids: CASSLAGGGQPQHF. CDR3 DNA: TGTGCCAGCAGTTTAGCAGGGGGCGGTCAGCCCCAGCATTTT.

V usage is TRBV4-2 and J usage is TRBJ1-5; TRBD1 might be the D (6 bases). This CDR3 has 16 residues. The germline V gene encodes CDR1 LGHNA and CDR2 YNFKEQ. Between the trimmed V and J ends, which lost 0 bases and 7 bases, there was a span of 16 bases. DNA for the CDR3: TGTGCCAGCAGCCAAGATGGTGGGCAGGGGCACCAGCCCCAGCATTTT. It translates to CASSQDGGQGHQPQHF.

The V and J genes are TRBV4-2 and TRBJ1-1, with TRBD1 identical over 9 bases. V was pared by 4 bases and J by 5 bases, with 5 bases of the junction left unmatched. The CDR3 extends over 14 amino acids. Germline V gives CDR1 LGHNA, CDR2 YNFKEQ. This CDR3 reads CASSLQGAGTEAFF. In nucleotides, the CDR3 is TGTGCCAGCAGCCTACAGGGGGCTGGGACTGAAGCTTTCTTT.

This sequence joins TRBV7-2 and TRBJ2-7; 7 bases match TRBD1. Looked up from germline, CDR1 is SGHTA and CDR2 is FQGNSA. CDR3 length: 12 amino acids. Trimming took 5 bases from V and 12 from J; bases not matched to a gene: 10. This CDR3 reads CASSLDTQGWYF. In nucleotides, the CDR3 is TGTGCCAGCAGCCTCGATACACAGGGGTGGTACTTC.

V is TRBV4-3 and J is TRBJ1-5; 8 bases line up with TRBD1. In germline, CDR1 is LGHNA, CDR2 YSLEER. V shed 0 bases and J 4 bases; nucleotides not matched to a gene: 5. The CDR3 extends over 16 amino acids. The CDR3 is CASSQDFRQGNQPQHF. The CDR3 DNA follows: TGCGCCAGCAGCCAAGATTTTCGACAGGGGAATCAGCCCCAGCATTTT.

The J gene is TRBJ1-6, the V gene TRBV9, with TRBD1 identical over 8 bases. J was trimmed by 9 bases and V by 2 bases; bases with no gene match: 13. Germline V gene data show CDR1 as SGDLS and CDR2 as YYNGEE. The CDR3 is made up of 17 amino acids. CDR3 residues: CASSVDSRQGSGSPLHF. For the CDR3, the DNA is TGTGCCAGCAGCGTCGATAGTAGACAGGGGTCGGGTTCACCCCTCCACTTT.